This entry lists 14 T cell receptor beta chains sequenced from one sample in a study of blood T cells in healthy people across ages. It was with a sample-barcoded 5' primer and a J-beta primer mix that a second PCR of roughly 6 to 12 cycles was run. TCRdb ran MiXCR on the 5' RACE reads and lists one entry per CDR3 protein. The sample yields about 670,000 distinct CDR3 sequences, 52% seen once. Sequenced input: blood. Receptor source: a woman aged 80 or over in good health.

This clonotype has only a few counts. This rearrangement joins TRBV7-2 to TRBJ1-5; D is unresolved. The CDR3 consists of 16 residues. Trimming took off 0 bases at V and 7 bases at J, with 16 bases between the two ends. Per germline, CDR1 SGHTA and CDR2 FQGNSA. This CDR3 is CASSLARVGITQPQHF. The CDR3 region has the DNA TGTGCCAGCAGCTTAGCTAGGGTGGGCATCACACAGCCCCAGCATTTT. Together with reference TRBV7-2 and TRBJ1-5, the CDR3 gives the full variable domain: GAGVSQSPSNKVTEKGKDVELRCDPISGHTALYWYRQSLGQGLEFLIYFQGNSAPDKSGLPSDRFSAERTGGSVSTLTIQRTQQEDSAVYLCASSLARVGITQPQHFGDGTRLSIL.

The rearrangement links TRBV7-3 to TRBJ1-2; D ambiguous. Germline V lookup: CDR1 SGHTA, CDR2 FQGTGA. The ends were cut back, 9 bases at V and 0 bases at J, with 17 bases in the middle. The CDR3 length is 15 residues. CDR3 coding DNA: TGTGCCAGTGGACGGGGAGGCGGGCCTAACTATGGCTACACCTTC. Amino acids: CASGRGGGPNYGYTF.

This chain connects TRBV6-5 to TRBJ2-1, with D maybe TRBD1 (5 bases). Germline CDR1 MNHEY, CDR2 SVGAGI. This CDR3 is built from 11 residues. The V end lost 2 bases, the J end lost 12 bases, and 8 bases lay between the germline ends. The CDR3: CASSYGALQFF. CDR3 sequence (DNA): TGTGCCAGCAGTTACGGGGCCCTGCAGTTCTTC.

V usage is TRBV20-1 and J usage is TRBJ2-3; 8 bases are shared with TRBD2. From germline, CDR1 is DFQATT and CDR2 SNEGSKA (reference sequence). The junction had 6 bases not matched to a gene; V was cut back by 5 bases and J by 2 bases. The CDR3 is 14 amino acids. The chain's CDR3 is CSADSGVLTDTQYF. CDR3 coding DNA: TGCAGTGCTGATAGCGGGGTTCTCACAGATACGCAGTATTTT.

The chain employs TRBV4-2 and TRBJ2-3; D is ambiguous. Germline CDR1 is LGHNA and CDR2 is YNFKEQ. The CDR3 covers 15 residues. Between the trimmed V and J ends, which lost 2 bases and 2 bases, there was a span of 11 bases. The CDR3 nucleotides are TGTGCCAGCAGCCAACTTGCGCACGCCACAGATACGCAGTATTTT. It specifies CASSQLAHATDTQYF.

This clonotype appeared many times. The V call is TRBV20-1, the J call TRBJ2-1, with 10 bases fitting TRBD2. Germline assignment: CDR1 DFQATT and CDR2 SNEGSKA (reference sequence). V dropped 2 bases and J dropped 6; count of bases not matched to a gene: 4. This CDR3 is 14 amino acids long. CDR3 sequence: CSARRLAGVNEQFF. The CDR3 nucleotides read TGCAGTGCTAGACGCCTAGCGGGGGTCAATGAGCAGTTCTTC.

Worth noting for this clonotype: A read error may explain this, as a much larger clone is one base away. This chain uses TRBV7-8 with TRBJ1-5, with D perhaps matching TRBD1 (5 bases). Germline V lookup: CDR1 SGHVS, CDR2 FQNEAQ. The CDR3 contains 14 residues. The V and J ends lost 6 bases and 4 bases respectively, with 13 bases between them. The CDR3 sequence is CASRGVGPNQPQHF. The CDR3, as DNA: TGTGCCAGCAGGGGGGTTGGACCTAATCAGCCCCAGCATTTT.

The gene calls are TRBV20-1 and TRBJ1-2; 7 bases map to TRBD1. The germline gives CDR1 DFQATT, CDR2 SNEGSKA (reference sequence). The CDR3 is made up of 15 amino acids. V gave up 3 bases and J gave up 1 base; unmatched junction bases: 8. CDR3 sequence reads: CSASLWDSDNYGYTF. In nucleotides, the CDR3 is TGCAGTGCTAGCCTCTGGGACAGCGATAACTATGGCTACACCTTC.

This clonotype was seen ten or more times. The rearrangement joins TRBV12-3 or TRBV12-4 to TRBJ2-1; a weak D match, TRBD2 (7 bases). The CDR3 is 17 amino acids. Between the trimmed V and J ends, which lost 4 bases and 0 bases, there was a span of 16 bases. CDR3 sequence: CASSSRGGGASYNEQFF. CDR3 sequence (DNA): TGTGCCAGCAGTTCCCGAGGGGGAGGGGCCTCCTACAATGAGCAGTTCTTC.

With respect to this clonotype: This may be a read error, as it is one base from a much larger clone. The genes are TRBV7-2 and TRBJ1-2, with 9 bases that match TRBD1. Germline V gene sequence: CDR1 SGHTA, CDR2 FQGNSA. The CDR3 loop spans 16 amino acids. CDR3 sequence reads: CAGSLRLLQGAGGYTF. As DNA, the CDR3 is TGTGCCGGCAGCTTGCGCCTTCTACAGGGGGCAGGAGGCTACACCTTC.

In its sample, this clonotype was seen once. The chain links TRBV3-1 to TRBJ2-5, with 7 bases lining up with TRBD1. The J call could be wrong; TRBJ2-7 is a better fit for the DNA end. The CDR3 is 15 amino acids. Germline V gene sequence: CDR1 LGHDT, CDR2 YNNKEL (reference sequence). The CDR3 region has the DNA TGTGCCAGCAGGAGGGAAAACAGGGGCCCCTACGAGCAGTACTTC. Protein product: CASRRENRGPYEQYF.

This rearrangement joins TRBV5-1 to TRBJ2-7, with D unresolved. Germline V gives CDR1 SGHRS, CDR2 YFSETQ. Trimming took off 2 bases at V and 0 bases at J, with 9 bases between the two ends. CDR3 length: 14 residues. CDR3 protein: CASSLQRNSYEQYF. The CDR3 DNA follows: TGCGCCAGCAGCTTACAGCGAAACTCCTACGAGCAGTACTTC.

The V and J genes are TRBV28 and TRBJ1-1; D unresolved. The germline V gene encodes CDR1 MDHEN and CDR2 SYDVKM. V lost 6 bases, J lost 1 base, and 6 bases lay in between. The CDR3 is 12 amino acids. CDR3 DNA: TGTGCCAGCAGAAGGAGGAACACTGAAGCTTTCTTT. It encodes CASRRRNTEAFF. Full variable domain (remainder filled in from reference TRBV28 and TRBJ1-1): DVKVTQSSRYLVKRTGEKVFLECVQDMDHENMFWYRQDPGLGLRLIYFSYDVKMKEKGDIPEGYSVSREKKERFSLILESASTNQTSMYLCASRRRNTEAFFGQGTRLTVV.

Concerning this clonotype: A much more abundant neighbour one base away suggests this may be a read error. The V call is TRBV29-1, the J call TRBJ2-5; D gene uncertain. The J call is doubtful: the DNA matches TRBJ2-7 better. The V gene's germline CDR1 is SQVTM and CDR2 ANQGSEA. The length of the CDR3 is 13 residues. The CDR3 coding sequence is TGCAGCGTTGTCACAACCATTCGTTACGAGCAGTACTTC. This translates into CSVVTTIRYEQYF.